This T cell receptor beta chain is drawn from a study of blood T cell repertoires in COVID-19 (dated by TCRdb to about 2020). Describing the broader study: Samples from collaborators originated in the United States, Italy and Spain and spanned both the acute and convalescent phases of COVID-19. The material from the prospective study consisted of cDNA or gDNA derived from T cells, B-cell-depleted T cells, or PBMCs. Subjects who had been exposed to COVID-19, were actively infected with it, or had recovered from it provided the deeply sampled blood TCRbeta repertoires that made up the dataset. The repertoires were released in a freely available public database intended as a resource for research on the immune response to SARS-CoV-2. The samples were drawn from the first 160 participants of the ongoing ImmuneRACE study and from 950 to 1,500 subjects provided by 6 global collaborators. A de-identified subject ID, COVID-19 status, age in years and sex were almost always included in the sample metadata. Where HLA class I and class II types were available, the types were taken from metadata supplied by the sample provider, not from assay-based typing. What the research found in general, with its limitations: How much clinical and demographic metadata was included differed by source and by participant, and the metadata was provided uncurated.

The table lists this clone with a few counts. This clone's antigen is unknown. One base away there is no much larger clone; base qualities are not given. One collaborating source in Seattle enrolled patients while the patients were actively infected and followed the patients over time throughout the course of disease. The collaborating institutions used their own protocols to collect whole blood in K2EDTA tubes. For TCRbeta analysis, collaborators shipped samples as frozen whole blood, isolated PBMCs, or DNA extracted from either of those sample types. The CDR3 sequence holds 14 residues, the cysteine and phenylalanine included. Solely the CDR3 DNA is kept, with 42 bases framed from the first base. For CDR1 and CDR2, the germline V gene lists MDHEN and SYDVKM. Trimming takes 6 bases off V and 6 bases off J; junction bases not matched to a gene: 8. The immunoSEQ Assay, a bias-controlled multiplex PCR, was used to amplify TCRbeta CDR3 regions from genomic DNA. The paper's data handling went like this. Nucleated cell counts per sample were estimated from amplification of reference gene primers within the assay. To quantify the absolute abundance of each unique TCRbeta CDR3 rearrangement, sequence reads were collapsed and filtered. For each sample, productive Simpson clonality was calculated by taking the square root of Simpson's diversity index across productive rearrangements. TCRdb limited this immuneACCESS table to in-frame rearrangements with V and J called. A share of clones is missing; checked studies link under half to unresolved V genes, and the rest is unexplained. Clone size and V and J calls were adopted from that table, with D and trimming inferred from the DNA. The sample table lists some 75,000 clones, approximately 80% of them with a count of one. The biggest ten clones account for roughly 12% of the sample.

The sequencing sample was made of peripheral blood. The TCR originated in a man between 45 and 60 years old with COVID-19, enrolled during active disease. This receptor chain uses TRBV28 and TRBJ2-7; TRBD2 aligns with 10 central bases. The DNA sequence is TGTGCCAGCAGCTCCGTAGTAGCGGGAGGCGAGCAGTACTTC. The encoded protein is CASSSVVAGGEQYF.